A selection of T cell receptor beta chains follows, all from one sample in a study of blood T cell repertoires in COVID-19. The table came from immunoSEQ multiplex PCR; TCRdb's copy has only in-frame clones and leaves some out. The sample contains hundreds of thousands of clones, more than 85% of which appear only once. Sequencing was performed on peripheral blood. All receptors derive from a man in his fifties or sixties with COVID-19, enrolled during active disease. Each CDR3 is given with its conserved first and last residue. D genes are given only for firm matches.

v_gene: TRBV5-1
j_gene: TRBJ2-5
d_gene: NA
CDR3aa: CASSLLGQSQYF

v_gene: TRBV2
j_gene: TRBJ1-3
d_gene: NA
CDR3aa: CASRGRVPGNTIYF

v_gene: TRBV5-4
j_gene: TRBJ1-1
d_gene: TRBD1
CDR3aa: CASSRDRGTDTEAFF

v_gene: TRBV4-1
j_gene: TRBJ2-7
d_gene: NA
CDR3aa: CASSQARGTNFYEQYF

v_gene: TRBV6-5
j_gene: TRBJ1-5
d_gene: NA
CDR3aa: CASRGGVRSNQPQHF

v_gene: TRBV2
j_gene: TRBJ1-2
d_gene: NA
CDR3aa: CASSQLGPGYTF

v_gene: TRBV11-3
j_gene: TRBJ2-1
d_gene: TRBD2
CDR3aa: CASSLDSGGRAYNEQFF

v_gene: TRBV27
j_gene: TRBJ1-1
d_gene: NA
CDR3aa: CASSLSRATTATEAFF

v_gene: TRBV7-9
j_gene: TRBJ2-1
d_gene: TRBD1
CDR3aa: CASSVAGTGSEQFF

v_gene: TRBV7-2
j_gene: TRBJ1-5
d_gene: TRBD1
CDR3aa: CASSFVQGRPNQPQHF

v_gene: TRBV19
j_gene: TRBJ1-5
d_gene: NA
CDR3aa: CASTLRGNQPQHF

v_gene: TRBV5-1
j_gene: TRBJ2-1
d_gene: TRBD1
CDR3aa: CASSLGAGGQEQFF

v_gene: TRBV28
j_gene: TRBJ2-7
d_gene: NA
CDR3aa: CASSFQGSLYEQYF

v_gene: TRBV5-4
j_gene: TRBJ1-6
d_gene: TRBD1
CDR3aa: CASSLPGQGINNSPLHF

v_gene: TRBV6-6
j_gene: TRBJ2-7
d_gene: TRBD2
CDR3aa: CASSYSAGGAGYEQYF

v_gene: TRBV2
j_gene: TRBJ1-2
d_gene: NA
CDR3aa: CASSESDYGYTF

v_gene: TRBV7-8
j_gene: TRBJ1-1
d_gene: NA
CDR3aa: CASSLSTYYTEAFF

v_gene: TRBV4-2
j_gene: TRBJ1-2
d_gene: NA
CDR3aa: CASSQDLRHAKNYGYTF

v_gene: TRBV10-3
j_gene: TRBJ2-2
d_gene: TRBD1
CDR3aa: CAISKTGQGTGELFF

v_gene: TRBV19
j_gene: TRBJ2-3
d_gene: TRBD1
CDR3aa: CASSIEETGSRADTQYF

v_gene: TRBV11-2
j_gene: TRBJ2-2
d_gene: NA
CDR3aa: CASSFRLPAETANTGELFF

v_gene: TRBV5-6
j_gene: TRBJ1-1
d_gene: NA
CDR3aa: CASSPGDRRLSTEAFF

v_gene: TRBV28
j_gene: TRBJ1-2
d_gene: NA
CDR3aa: CASSPRAHRDTRGYGYTF

v_gene: TRBV2
j_gene: TRBJ1-2
d_gene: TRBD1
CDR3aa: CASSATGGSDYGYTF

v_gene: TRBV18
j_gene: TRBJ2-7
d_gene: NA
CDR3aa: CASSSREKQVQYF

v_gene: TRBV7-9
j_gene: TRBJ2-2
d_gene: TRBD1
CDR3aa: CASSPRTGADTGELFF

v_gene: TRBV27
j_gene: TRBJ2-7
d_gene: TRBD2
CDR3aa: CASGYPGLAGYEQYF

v_gene: TRBV27
j_gene: TRBJ1-3
d_gene: NA
CDR3aa: CASSLMGQSSGNTIYF